This entry lists 3 T cell receptor beta chains sequenced from one sample in a study of radiotherapy plus CTLA-4 blockade in lung cancer. Assay: immunoSEQ multiplex PCR; the TCRdb copy retains only in-frame clones and omits some. Of about 77,000 clones listed, roughly 74% are singletons. Sample: peripheral blood, taken from a patient treated with radiotherapy plus ipilimumab. The receptors were sampled from a human donor with non-small cell lung cancer whose response to radiotherapy plus ipilimumab could not be evaluated.

This chain links TRBV5-6 with TRBJ1-1; 9 bases line up with TRBD1. The CDR3 covers 15 residues. Germline lookup yields CDR1 SGHDT and CDR2 YYEEEE. The junction had 9 bases not matched to a gene; V was cut back by 3 bases and J by 6 bases. CDR3 bases: TGTGCCAGCAGCTCTGGGACAGGGCGTCCCGCTGAAGCTTTCTTT. It is translated as CASSSGTGRPAEAFF.

V gene TRBV27 combines with J gene TRBJ2-3; no firm D call. The germline V and J ends were trimmed by 3 bases and 0 bases, with 10 bases remaining between them. This CDR3 spans 15 amino acids. CDR1 and CDR2 (germline): MNHEY, SMNVEV (reference sequence). The CDR3 reads CASSFGRGSTDTQYF. The CDR3 nucleotides are TGTGCCAGCAGTTTTGGCCGCGGTAGCACAGATACGCAGTATTTT.

This chain uses TRBV30 with TRBJ1-5; D perhaps matches TRBD1 (6 bases). Germline-derived CDR1 and CDR2 are GTSNPN and SVGIG (reference sequence). Trimming took 3 bases from V and 6 from J, leaving 15 bases between them. This CDR3 contains 14 residues. The CDR3 sequence: CAWSPGGARQPQHF. The CDR3 DNA sequence: TGTGCCTGGAGCCCTGGGGGGGCGCGTCAGCCCCAGCATTTT.